The entry that follows covers one T cell receptor (beta chain) sequence. The specificity of this receptor is unknown. No much larger clone is present one base from it, and per-base qualities are unavailable. The source of the sample is a study of identical twins listed by TCRdb under 2016. With respect to the entire study: To test whether fetal clonotypes persist, the study used deep sequencing on TCR alpha and beta repertoires from monozygotic twins, unrelated adults of various ages, and cord blood. To rule out contamination, replicate twin experiments were performed at different times with different library preparation protocols. Overall study results and their limits: Fewer insertions were carried by abundant cord blood beta clonotypes; a weaker similar trend was observed in young adult naive repertoires, while no such trend was observed in memory repertoires. Invariant T cells such as MAIT and iNKT could partly confound zero-insertion analyses, although diverse VJ usage argued against such confounding for most clonotypes. In beta out-of-frame sequences, excess twin sharing was weaker, because having fewer shared sequences lowered the signal-to-noise ratio. In monozygotic twins, out-of-frame TCR alpha sharing was systematically underestimated by recombination models, although the models agreed with sharing between unrelated individuals. Conclusions relied on cross-sectional statistical analysis, since the same donors could not be followed over many years. Compared with coincidental sharing between unrelated individuals, out-of-frame TCR alpha sequences shared between twins had an excess of sequences with low generation probability.

The CDR3, from cysteine to phenylalanine, totals 14 residues. Only CDR3 DNA is held: 42 bases, read in frame from base 1. Germline trimming amounts to 10 bases on V and 0 bases on J, with 5 as the count of junction bases outside the gene matches. Looking up the germline V gene yields CDR1 ENHRY and CDR2 SYGVKD. Every donor in the study was a healthy Caucasian. The twin cohort comprised three pairs of female monozygotic twins, all aged roughly 18 to 30 years. CD4+ and CD8+ T cell populations were isolated with positive isolation kits from Invitrogen. The library was generated by 5' RACE. Reads for this sample came from an Illumina HiSeq 2000. Template switching introduced a universal primer binding site; the final cDNA contained a unique molecular identifier, enabling accurate counting of TCR cDNA molecules. Specific primers in the conserved constant-segment region were used to synthesize first-strand cDNA for TCR alpha and beta chains. To control for contamination, each cDNA library was double barcoded with a SMART-Mk sample barcode plus Illumina barcodes. TruSeq adapter sequences and Illumina sample barcodes were added in two successive PCR steps. The TCR alpha and beta cDNA libraries were sequenced on the Illumina HiSeq platform using custom primers. The authors processed their data as follows. Raw reads were processed with MiGEC to extract unique molecular identifiers, and MiXCR was used to determine CDR3 positions. Recombination models were inferred per individual with the repgenHMM and IGoR tools using an EM algorithm. The analysis of shared clonotypes was done with the tcR package in R, with sharing normalized by the product of cloneset sizes. To study raw recombination free of thymic and clonal selection effects, out-of-frame nonproductive sequences were analyzed. The public sequencing data were trimmed at Q25 with fastp and processed into clonotypes with MiXCR by TCRdb, which kept only in-frame beta chains. Rows merge per CDR3 protein into single entries with the most common DNA and genes. TCRdb, not the original authors, processed these V and J calls. This sample lists roughly 500,000 distinct CDR3 sequences; less than 25% were detected once. 0.8% to 1% of the sample is held by the ten biggest clonotypes.

This same sample was also taken into another study, of T cells expressing NK-cell markers. In that second paper, the authors write: Three sorted T-cell subsets (CD3+CD56+NKG2C+, CD3+CD56+NKG2C- and CD3+CD56-NKG2C+) from 7 to 9 donors had their TCR beta-chain repertoires profiled. Of the eight sequenced donors, seven were found to be HCMV-seropositive and one was found to be HCMV-seronegative. In several experiments an anti-gammadeltaTCR antibody was added to restrict sorting to alphabetaTCR-expressing T cells. In over 5 donors, the dominant CD3+CD56+NKG2C+ clonotypes were among the top 10 CD8+ clonotypes and accounted for about 1.0-8% of CD8+ T cells. Those dominant clonotypes were again the most abundant among CD3+CD56-NKG2C+ cells in a handful of donors, at roughly 25-60.1%. Whether the expanded NKG2C-expressing T cell clones were specific for HCMV antigens remained unclear. Randomly selected healthy volunteers, three men and five women, were used as the eight sequenced donors. HCMV-specific IgG was detected in serum with a commercial ELISA kit to determine HCMV serostatus. MIGEC was used to demultiplex reads and group reads by UMI, and MiTCR was used to assemble and quantify clonotypes. To exclude erroneous sequences, only TCR cDNA sequences supported by at least two reads were retained. Downstream repertoire analysis used the tcR package, and clonotypes were matched across fractions by CDR3 nucleotide sequence plus V segment. VDJmatch was used to annotate antigen specificity against VDJdb, with one amino acid substitution in CDR3 permitted.

The rearrangement joined TRBV10-3 to TRBJ1-1; 10 middle bases align to TRBD1. The sequence was collected from a woman aged 18-35 years in good health. Specimen: CD4+ T cells sorted from blood. The base sequence is TGTGCCACCACCGGGACAGGGGTGAACACTGAAGCTTTCTTT. Its protein product is CATTGTGVNTEAFF.